This T cell receptor beta chain emerged from a study of cytomegalovirus exposure and HLA in healthy donors. Study outcomes and limitations: Evidence from a later analysis indicated that most CMV-associated TCR beta chains looked HLA-restricted.

Germline V gene data show CDR1 as MDHEN and CDR2 as SYDVKM. Trimming removed 3 bases at V and 4 bases at J, with 9 bases between. The CDR3 length is 13 residues. The study ran its PCR with 60 Vbeta and 13 Jbeta primers. Assay used: immunoSEQ multiplex PCR; TCRdb lists only in-frame clones, some missing. Of approximately 77,000 clones in the sample, over 60% were seen once. In the case of this clone: Its antigen remains unidentified.

V gene TRBV28 combines with J gene TRBJ1-1; D gene uncertain. Sequencing was done on a sample of PBMCs. This TCR was recovered from a man in his forties or fifties in good health and CMV-seronegative. CDR3 bases: TGTGCCAGCAGTTTCTCCCAACTCACTGAAGCTTTCTTT. Translated, it gives CASSFSQLTEAFF.